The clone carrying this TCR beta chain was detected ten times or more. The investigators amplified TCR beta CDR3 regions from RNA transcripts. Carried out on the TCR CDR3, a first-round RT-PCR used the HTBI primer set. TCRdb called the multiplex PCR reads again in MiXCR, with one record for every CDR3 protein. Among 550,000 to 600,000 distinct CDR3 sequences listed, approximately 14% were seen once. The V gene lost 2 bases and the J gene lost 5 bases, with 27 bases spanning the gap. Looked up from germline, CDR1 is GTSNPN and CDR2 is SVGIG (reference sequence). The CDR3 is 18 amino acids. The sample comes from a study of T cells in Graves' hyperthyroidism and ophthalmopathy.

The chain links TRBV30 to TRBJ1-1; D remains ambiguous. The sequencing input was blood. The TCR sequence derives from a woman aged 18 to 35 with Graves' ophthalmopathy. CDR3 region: CAWSRPSYVRKGRTEAFF. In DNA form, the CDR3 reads TGTGCCTGGAGTAGACCCAGTTACGTCCGGAAAGGTAGGACTGAAGCTTTCTTT.